The 7 T cell receptor beta chains below all came from one sample that was sequenced in a study of cytomegalovirus exposure and HLA in healthy donors. The PCR made use of 60 Vbeta and 13 Jbeta primers. Sequencing used immunoSEQ multiplex PCR; TCRdb keeps in-frame clones, though not all of them. The sample holds under 150,000 clones, roughly 84% seen once. The sample was PBMCs. The receptors were gathered from a girl between 2 and 10 years old in good health and CMV-seronegative.

This clone turned up a few times. The chain is built from TRBV6-1 and TRBJ1-2; the D gene is possibly TRBD1 (6 bases). Trimming took 0 bases from V and 4 from J, leaving 12 bases between them. CDR3 size: 15 residues. Germline CDR1 MNHNS, CDR2 SASEGT. The CDR3 loop is CASSEAGGQIYGYTF. The CDR3 nucleotides read TGTGCCAGCAGTGAAGCTGGCGGACAGATCTATGGCTACACCTTC.

The rearrangement links TRBV7-2 to TRBJ1-4; D not resolved. This CDR3 comprises 14 residues. CDR1 SGHTA and CDR2 FQGNSA come from the germline V gene. Trimming left V 1 base short and J 5 bases short, with 8 bases between. Here the CDR3 DNA reads TGTGCCAGCAGCTTAGTAGGGAGCAATGAAAAACTGTTTTTT. Translation: CASSLVGSNEKLFF.

The rearrangement joins TRBV25-1 to TRBJ2-2; maybe TRBD2 (5 bases). This CDR3 has 14 residues. CDR1 is MGHDK, CDR2 SYGVNS, per germline. Trimming removed 3 bases at V and 7 bases at J, with 12 bases between. CDR3 DNA: TGTGCCAGCAGTGATTGGACGGGGTACGGGGAGCTGTTTTTT. Amino acid sequence: CASSDWTGYGELFF.

The V call is TRBV27, the J call TRBJ2-1; the match to TRBD2 covers 12 bases. Germline assignment: CDR1 MNHEY and CDR2 SMNVEV (reference sequence). V lost 4 bases and J lost 0; bases outside the gene matches: 10. This CDR3 contains 19 residues. This CDR3 reads CASSSRLTSGGTSYNEQFF. The CDR3 region has the DNA TGTGCCAGCAGTTCCAGATTAACTAGCGGGGGGACCTCCTACAATGAGCAGTTCTTC.

The chain uses TRBV9 and TRBJ2-2, with unresolved D. This CDR3 is built from 12 residues. Trimming pared 4 bases from V and 6 bases from J, leaving 7 bases between. Germline V CDR1 and CDR2: SGDLS, YYNGEE. DNA for the CDR3: TGTGCCAGCAGCCCTTTATCCGGGGAGCTGTTTTTT. Its translation: CASSPLSGELFF.

There are a few counts of this clone. The DNA of the CDR3 is TGTGCCAGCAGTTACGAGGCGCGATCTGGAAACACCATATATTTT. Translating gives CASSYEARSGNTIYF. This chain joins TRBV6-5 and TRBJ1-3; D gene unclear. Trimming removed 2 bases from V and 1 base from J, with 9 bases in between. The CDR3 loop spans 15 amino acids. Germline lookup yields CDR1 MNHEY and CDR2 SVGAGI.

The J gene is TRBJ1-1, the V gene TRBV28, with 8 bases identical to TRBD1. With V trimmed by 4 bases and J by 6 bases, 10 bases remained unmatched. CDR1 is MDHEN and CDR2 is SYDVKM in the germline V gene. The CDR3 has 15 amino acids. The CDR3 bases are TGTGCCAGCAGTTATTCGACAGGGGCCGGGGCTGAAGCTTTCTTT. Residues: CASSYSTGAGAEAFF.